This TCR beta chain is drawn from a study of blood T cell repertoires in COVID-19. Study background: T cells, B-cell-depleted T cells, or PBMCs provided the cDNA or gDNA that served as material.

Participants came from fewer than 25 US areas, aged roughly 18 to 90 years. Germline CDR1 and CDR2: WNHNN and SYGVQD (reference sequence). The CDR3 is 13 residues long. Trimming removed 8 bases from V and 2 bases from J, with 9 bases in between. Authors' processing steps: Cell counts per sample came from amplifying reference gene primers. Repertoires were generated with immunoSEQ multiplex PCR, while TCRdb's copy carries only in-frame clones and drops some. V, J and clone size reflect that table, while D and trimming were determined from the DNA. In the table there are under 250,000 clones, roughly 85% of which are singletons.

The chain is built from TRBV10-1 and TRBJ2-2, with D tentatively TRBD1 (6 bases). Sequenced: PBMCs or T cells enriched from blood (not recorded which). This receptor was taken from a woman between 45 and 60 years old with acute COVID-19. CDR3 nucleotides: TGCGCCAGCGGACAGAGTAACACCGGGGAGCTGTTTTTT. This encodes CASGQSNTGELFF.